This T cell receptor (beta chain) derives from a study of early T cells in non-severe SARS-CoV-2 infection. TCRdb re-called the 5' RACE reads through MiXCR, storing one row per CDR3 protein. Among about 24,000 distinct CDR3 sequences, around 3.3% were seen once, and the ten largest hold 4.5% to 7%. Germline CDR1 SQVTM, CDR2 ANQGSEA. This CDR3 contains 11 residues. Trimming took off 6 bases at V and 4 bases at J, with 8 bases between the two ends. At least ten counts were recorded for this clonotype. This sequence originates from an adult who was a healthcare worker with PCR-confirmed SARS-CoV-2 infection or an uninfected control (not recorded which). The rearrangement uses TRBV29-1 and TRBJ2-3, with D unclear. The sample consisted of whole blood. The CDR3 loop reads CSVTSSDTQYF. CDR3 coding DNA: TGCAGCGTCACCAGCTCAGATACGCAGTATTTT.